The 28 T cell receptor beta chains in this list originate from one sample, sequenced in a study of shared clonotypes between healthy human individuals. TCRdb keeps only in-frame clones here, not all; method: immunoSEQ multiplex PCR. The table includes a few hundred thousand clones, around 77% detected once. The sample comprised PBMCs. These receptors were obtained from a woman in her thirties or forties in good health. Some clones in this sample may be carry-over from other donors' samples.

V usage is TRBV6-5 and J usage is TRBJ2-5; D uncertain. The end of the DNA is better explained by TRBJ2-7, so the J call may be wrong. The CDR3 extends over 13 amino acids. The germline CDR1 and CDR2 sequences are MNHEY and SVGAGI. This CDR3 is CASSYRLTYEQYF. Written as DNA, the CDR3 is TGTGCCAGCAGTTACAGATTAACCTACGAGCAGTACTTC.

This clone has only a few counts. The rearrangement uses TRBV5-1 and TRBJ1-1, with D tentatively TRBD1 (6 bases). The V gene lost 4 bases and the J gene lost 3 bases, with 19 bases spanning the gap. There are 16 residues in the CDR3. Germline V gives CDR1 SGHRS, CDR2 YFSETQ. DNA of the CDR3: TGCGCCAGCAGCGCCGGGGACACCTCCTGGGACACTGAAGCTTTCTTT. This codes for CASSAGDTSWDTEAFF.

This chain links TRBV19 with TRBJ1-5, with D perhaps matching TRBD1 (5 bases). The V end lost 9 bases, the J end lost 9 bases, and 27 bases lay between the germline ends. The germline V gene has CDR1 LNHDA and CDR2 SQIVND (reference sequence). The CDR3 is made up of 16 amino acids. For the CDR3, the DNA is TGTGCCAGCAGACGGACCCGGGACCCCTACGAGGGGCCCCAGCATTTT. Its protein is CASRRTRDPYEGPQHF.

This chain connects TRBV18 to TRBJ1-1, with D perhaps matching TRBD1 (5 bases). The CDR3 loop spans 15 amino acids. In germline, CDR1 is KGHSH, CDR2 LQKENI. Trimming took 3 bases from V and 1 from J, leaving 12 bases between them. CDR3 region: CASSPPKGENTEAFF. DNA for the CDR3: TGTGCCAGCTCACCCCCGAAAGGGGAGAACACTGAAGCTTTCTTT.

The CDR3 loop is CAWSQDRGSDTQYF. The CDR3, as DNA: TGTGCCTGGAGCCAGGACAGGGGGTCAGATACGCAGTATTTT. The chain joins TRBV30 to TRBJ2-3; 10 nucleotides match TRBD1. The CDR3 has 14 residues. V shed 3 bases, J shed 4 bases, and the junction held 4 bases outside the gene matches. Per the germline V gene, CDR1 is GTSNPN and CDR2 is SVGIG (reference sequence).

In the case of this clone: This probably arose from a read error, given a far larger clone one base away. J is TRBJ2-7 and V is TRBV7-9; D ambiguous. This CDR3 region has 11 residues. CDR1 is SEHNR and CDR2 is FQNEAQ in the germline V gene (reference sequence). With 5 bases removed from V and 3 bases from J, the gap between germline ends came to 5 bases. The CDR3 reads CASSRDYEQYF. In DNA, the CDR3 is TGTGCCAGCAGCCGAGACTACGAGCAGTACTTC.

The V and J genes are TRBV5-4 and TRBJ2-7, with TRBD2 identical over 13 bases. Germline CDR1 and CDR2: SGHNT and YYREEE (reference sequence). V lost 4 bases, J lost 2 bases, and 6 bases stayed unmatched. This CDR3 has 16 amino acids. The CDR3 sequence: CASSRHTSGRAYEQYF. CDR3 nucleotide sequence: TGTGCCAGCAGCCGTCATACTAGCGGGAGGGCCTACGAGCAGTACTTC.

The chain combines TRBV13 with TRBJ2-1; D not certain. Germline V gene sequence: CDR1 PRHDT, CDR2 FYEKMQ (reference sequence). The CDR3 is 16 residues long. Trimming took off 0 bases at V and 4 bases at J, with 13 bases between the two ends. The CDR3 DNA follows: TGTGCCAGCAGCTTAGGCCGCCAGCGTGGTTACAATGAGCAGTTCTTC. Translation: CASSLGRQRGYNEQFF.

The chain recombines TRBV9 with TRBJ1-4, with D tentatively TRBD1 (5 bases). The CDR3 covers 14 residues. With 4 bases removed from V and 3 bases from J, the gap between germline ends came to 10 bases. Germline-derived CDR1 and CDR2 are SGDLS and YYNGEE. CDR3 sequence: CASSPGGANEKLFF. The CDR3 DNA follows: TGTGCCAGCAGCCCGGGGGGGGCTAATGAAAAACTGTTTTTT.

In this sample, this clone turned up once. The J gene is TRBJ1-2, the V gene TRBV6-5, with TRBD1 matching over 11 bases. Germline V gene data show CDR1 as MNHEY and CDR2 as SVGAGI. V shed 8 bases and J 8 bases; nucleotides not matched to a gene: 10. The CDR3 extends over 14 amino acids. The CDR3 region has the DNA TGTGCCAGCGGGAGGGACAGGGGGGACGGCGGCTACACCTTC. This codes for CASGRDRGDGGYTF.

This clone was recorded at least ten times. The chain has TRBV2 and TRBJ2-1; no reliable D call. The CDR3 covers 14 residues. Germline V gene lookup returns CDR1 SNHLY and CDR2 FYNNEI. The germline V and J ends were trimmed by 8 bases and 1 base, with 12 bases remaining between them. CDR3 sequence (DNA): TGTGCCAGCCTCTCCCCTACGTCCTACAATGAGCAGTTCTTC. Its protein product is CASLSPTSYNEQFF.

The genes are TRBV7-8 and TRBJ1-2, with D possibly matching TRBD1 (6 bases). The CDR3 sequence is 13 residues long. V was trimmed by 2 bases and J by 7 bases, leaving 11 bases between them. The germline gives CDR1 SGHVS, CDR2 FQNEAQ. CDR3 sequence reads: CASSLNRERGYTF. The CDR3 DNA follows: TGTGCCAGCAGCTTAAACAGGGAACGTGGCTACACCTTC.

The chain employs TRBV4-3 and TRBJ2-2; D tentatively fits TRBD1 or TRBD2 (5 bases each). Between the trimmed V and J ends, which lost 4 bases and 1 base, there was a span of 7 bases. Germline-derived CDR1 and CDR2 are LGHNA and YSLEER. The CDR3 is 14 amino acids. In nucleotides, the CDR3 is TGCGCCAGCAGCCGGGGACGGAACACCGGGGAGCTGTTTTTT. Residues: CASSRGRNTGELFF.

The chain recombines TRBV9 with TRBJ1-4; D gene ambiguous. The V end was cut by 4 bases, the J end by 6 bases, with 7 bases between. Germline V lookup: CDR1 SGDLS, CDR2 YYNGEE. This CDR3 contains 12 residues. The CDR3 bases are TGTGCCAGCAGCCGGGCGGATGAAAAACTGTTTTTT. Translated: CASSRADEKLFF.

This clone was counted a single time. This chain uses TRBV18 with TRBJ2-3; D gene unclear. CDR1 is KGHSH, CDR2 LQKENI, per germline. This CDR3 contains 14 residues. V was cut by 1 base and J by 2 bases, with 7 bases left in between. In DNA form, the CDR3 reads TGTGCCAGCTCACCACTAGACGCCACAGATACGCAGTATTTT. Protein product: CASSPLDATDTQYF.

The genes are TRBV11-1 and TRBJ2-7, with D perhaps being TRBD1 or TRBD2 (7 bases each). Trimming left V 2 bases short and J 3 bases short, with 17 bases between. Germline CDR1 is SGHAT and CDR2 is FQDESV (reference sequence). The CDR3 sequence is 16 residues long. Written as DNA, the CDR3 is TGTGCCAGCAGCTTATGGGAGGGGGCATCTAGCTACGAGCAGTACTTC. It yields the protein CASSLWEGASSYEQYF.

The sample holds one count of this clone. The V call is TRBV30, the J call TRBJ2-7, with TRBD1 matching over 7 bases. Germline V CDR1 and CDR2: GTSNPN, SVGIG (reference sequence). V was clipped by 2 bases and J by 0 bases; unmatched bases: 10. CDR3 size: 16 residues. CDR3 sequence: CAWSPLGQVLSYEQYF. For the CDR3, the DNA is TGTGCCTGGAGTCCACTTGGACAGGTCCTCTCCTACGAGCAGTACTTC.

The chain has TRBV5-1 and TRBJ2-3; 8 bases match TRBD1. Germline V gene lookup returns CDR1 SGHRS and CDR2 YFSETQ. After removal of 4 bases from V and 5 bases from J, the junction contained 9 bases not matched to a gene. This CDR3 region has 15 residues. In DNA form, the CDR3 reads TGCGCCAGCAGCCCAGGACAGGGAAAGATAGATACGCAGTATTTT. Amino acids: CASSPGQGKIDTQYF.

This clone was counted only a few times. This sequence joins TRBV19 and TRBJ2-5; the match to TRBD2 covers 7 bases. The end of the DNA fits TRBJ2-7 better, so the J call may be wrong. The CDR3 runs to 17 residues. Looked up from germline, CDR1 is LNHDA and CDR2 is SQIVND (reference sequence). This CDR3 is CASSPRGGTLFPYEQYF. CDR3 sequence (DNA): TGTGCCAGTAGTCCTCGGGGAGGGACGTTATTCCCCTACGAGCAGTACTTC.

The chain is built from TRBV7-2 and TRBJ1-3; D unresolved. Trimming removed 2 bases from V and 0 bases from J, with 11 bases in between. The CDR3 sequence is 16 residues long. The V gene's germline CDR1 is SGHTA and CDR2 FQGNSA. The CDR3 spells CASSLRGPNSGNTIYF. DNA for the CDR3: TGTGCCAGCAGCTTAAGAGGTCCTAACTCTGGAAACACCATATATTTT.

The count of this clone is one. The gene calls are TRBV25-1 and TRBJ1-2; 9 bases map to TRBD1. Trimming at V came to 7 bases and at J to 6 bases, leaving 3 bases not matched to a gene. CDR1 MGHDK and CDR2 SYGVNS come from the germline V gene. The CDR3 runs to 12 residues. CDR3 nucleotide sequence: TGTGCCAGCACCGGGGACAGGGATGGCTACACCTTC. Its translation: CASTGDRDGYTF.

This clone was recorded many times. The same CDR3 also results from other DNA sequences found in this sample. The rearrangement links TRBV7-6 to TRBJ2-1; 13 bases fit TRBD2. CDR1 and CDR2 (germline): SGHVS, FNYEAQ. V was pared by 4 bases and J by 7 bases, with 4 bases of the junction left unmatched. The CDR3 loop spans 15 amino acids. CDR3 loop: CASSSLAGGPNEQFF. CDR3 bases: TGTGCCAGCAGCTCACTAGCGGGAGGGCCGAATGAGCAGTTCTTC.

This CDR3 is CASSPDKGGYTF. The DNA of the CDR3 is TGTGCCAGCAGCCCCGACAAGGGTGGCTACACCTTC. This chain uses TRBV7-9 with TRBJ1-2, with no clear D. The CDR3 contains 12 residues. The V and J ends lost 5 bases and 7 bases respectively, with 11 bases between them. CDR1 is SEHNR, CDR2 FQNEAQ, per germline (reference sequence).

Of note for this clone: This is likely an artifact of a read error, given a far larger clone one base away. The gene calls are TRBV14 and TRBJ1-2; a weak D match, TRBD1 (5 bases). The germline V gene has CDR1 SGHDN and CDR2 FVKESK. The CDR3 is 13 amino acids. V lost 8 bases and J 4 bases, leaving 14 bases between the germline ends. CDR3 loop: CASGRQGGYGYTF. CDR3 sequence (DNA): TGTGCCAGCGGCCGCCAGGGCGGCTATGGCTACACCTTC.

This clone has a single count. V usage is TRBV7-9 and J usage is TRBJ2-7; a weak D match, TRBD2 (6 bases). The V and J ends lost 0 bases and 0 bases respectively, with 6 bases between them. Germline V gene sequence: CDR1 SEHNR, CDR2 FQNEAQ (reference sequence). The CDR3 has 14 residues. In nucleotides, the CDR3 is TGTGCCAGCAGCTTAGCGGGAGGCTCCTACGAGCAGTACTTC. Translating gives CASSLAGGSYEQYF.

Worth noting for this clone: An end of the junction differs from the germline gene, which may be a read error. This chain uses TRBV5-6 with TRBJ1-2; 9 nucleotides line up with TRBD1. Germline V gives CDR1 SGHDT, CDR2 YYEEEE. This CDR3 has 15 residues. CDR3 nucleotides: TGTGCCAGCAGCTTCAGGGACAGGGCCAACTATAGCTACACCTTC. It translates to CASSFRDRANYSYTF.

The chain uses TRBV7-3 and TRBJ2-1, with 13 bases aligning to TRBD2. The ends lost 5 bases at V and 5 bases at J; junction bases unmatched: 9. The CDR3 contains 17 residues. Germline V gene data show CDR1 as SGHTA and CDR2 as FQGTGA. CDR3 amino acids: CASSTGGTSGANNEQFF. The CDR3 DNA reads TGTGCCAGCAGCACCGGGGGGACTAGCGGGGCCAACAATGAGCAGTTCTTC. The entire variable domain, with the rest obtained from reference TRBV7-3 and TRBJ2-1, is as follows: GAGVSQTPSNKVTEKGKYVELRCDPISGHTALYWYRQSLGQGPEFLIYFQGTGAADDSGLPNDRFFAVRPEGSVSTLKIQRTERGDSAVYLCASSTGGTSGANNEQFFGPGTRLTVL.

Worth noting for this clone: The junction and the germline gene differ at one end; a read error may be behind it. The CDR3 nucleotides are TGTGCCAGCAGCTCACACTCCCTTACCCTCTTT. Its protein is CASSSHSLTLF. This chain joins TRBV5-5 and TRBJ1-1; D gene ambiguous. The CDR3 is 11 amino acids. Germline loops: CDR1 SGHKS, CDR2 YYEKEE (reference sequence).